Below, 24 T cell receptor beta chains from the same sample are listed, as sequenced in a study of T cells in Graves' hyperthyroidism and ophthalmopathy. TCR beta CDR3 regions were amplified from RNA transcripts. An initial round of RT-PCR targeting the TCR CDR3 relied on the HTBI primer set. TCRdb re-called the multiplex PCR reads with MiXCR, one entry per CDR3 protein. The repertoire consists of 500,000 or so distinct CDR3 sequences, with about 16% occurring once and the leading ten covering around 32%. Sequencing was performed on blood. The receptor set was obtained from a woman in her 30s with Graves' ophthalmopathy.

This clonotype was recorded many times. The chain couples TRBV28 to TRBJ1-2; 9 nucleotides line up with TRBD1. This CDR3 contains 16 residues. The germline V gene encodes CDR1 MDHEN and CDR2 SYDVKM. Trimming removed 1 base from V and 2 bases from J; junction bases left unmatched: 5. CDR3 in DNA: TGTGCCAGCAGTTTATTTAGTGGGACAGGGAACTATGGCTACACCTTC. It yields the protein CASSLFSGTGNYGYTF.

The V and J genes are TRBV18 and TRBJ2-7; 7 nucleotides agree with TRBD2. This CDR3 is 15 amino acids long. CDR1 and CDR2 (germline): KGHSH, LQKENI. J gave up 3 bases and V 3 bases, and 8 bases lay outside the gene matches. The CDR3 sequence: CASSPGLPQNYEQYF. The CDR3 nucleotides are TGTGCCAGCTCACCGGGACTACCACAAAACTACGAGCAGTACTTC.

The chain carries TRBV6-1 and TRBJ2-7, with 7 bases identical to TRBD1. The V gene end was trimmed by 6 bases and the J gene end by 0 bases; junction bases not matched to a gene: 11. The CDR3 consists of 16 residues. CDR1 is MNHNS and CDR2 is SASEGT in the germline V gene. The CDR3 DNA follows: TGTGCCAGCAGAAATACTGGACAGGACCTCTCCTACGAGCAGTACTTC. This translates into CASRNTGQDLSYEQYF.

The chain uses TRBV25-1 and TRBJ2-7, with a possible D match to TRBD2 (6 bases). CDR1 and CDR2 (germline): MGHDK, SYGVNS. The CDR3 totals 14 residues. The germline V and J ends were trimmed by 2 bases and 3 bases, with 11 bases remaining between them. The CDR3 DNA reads TGTGCCAGCAGTGAAGCGGGACTTTTCTACGAGCAGTACTTC. Amino acid sequence: CASSEAGLFYEQYF.

This clonotype was seen only a few times. The chain combines TRBV5-1 with TRBJ2-1, with TRBD2 matching 12 bases. Germline loops: CDR1 SGHRS, CDR2 YFSETQ. This CDR3 spans 22 amino acids. V shed 3 bases and J 6 bases; nucleotides not matched to a gene: 25. The CDR3 nucleotides are TGCGCCAGCAGCTACTCGTATATGACTAGCGGGAGTGGTAGGAAGGTGGGCAATGAGCAGTTCTTC. It translates to CASSYSYMTSGSGRKVGNEQFF.

J is TRBJ2-3 and V is TRBV4-2; D is tentatively TRBD1 or TRBD2 (5 bases each). This CDR3 region has 15 residues. V was clipped by 0 bases and J by 4 bases, with 11 bases between them. Germline CDR1 is LGHNA and CDR2 is YNFKEQ. The CDR3 spells CASSQEGPGPDTQYF. The CDR3 DNA is TGTGCCAGCAGCCAAGAGGGCCCGGGGCCAGATACGCAGTATTTT.

Concerning this clonotype: A much bigger clone sits one base away, suggesting this may be a read error. This chain joins TRBV7-9 and TRBJ2-7; no definite D call. CDR1 is SEHNR, CDR2 FQNEAQ, per germline (reference sequence). V was trimmed by 2 bases and J by 3 bases, leaving 5 bases between them. The CDR3 is 12 amino acids. In DNA, the CDR3 is TGTGCCAGCAGCTTACTCAACTACGAGCAGTACTTC. This gives the protein CASSLLNYEQYF.

In its sample, this clonotype was seen many times. This chain uses TRBV6-1 with TRBJ1-1; 8 bases are shared with TRBD1. V lost 8 bases and J lost 0; bases outside the gene matches: 8. The CDR3 is made up of 15 amino acids. Germline CDR1 is MNHNS and CDR2 is SASEGT. CDR3 in DNA: TGTGCCAGCCCCACACCGGGACAGGTGAACACTGAAGCTTTCTTT. Its protein product is CASPTPGQVNTEAFF.

This clonotype has more than one count but fewer than ten. The V call is TRBV6-6, the J call TRBJ1-5; D unclear. V was clipped by 0 bases and J by 6 bases, with 6 bases between them. CDR1 is MNHNY and CDR2 is SVGAGI in the germline V gene (reference sequence). This CDR3 is built from 13 residues. CDR3 DNA sequence: TGTGCCAGCAGTTACTCGGGAAGTCAGCCCCAGCATTTT. It yields the protein CASSYSGSQPQHF.

The sample holds many counts of this clonotype. The rearrangement uses TRBV3-1 and TRBJ2-7; 9 bases fit TRBD2. CDR3 length: 15 residues. Germline V gene lookup returns CDR1 LGHDT and CDR2 YNNKEL (reference sequence). The junction had 10 bases not matched to a gene; V was cut back by 6 bases and J by 4 bases. The CDR3 loop is CASRENSGRWYEQYF. CDR3 in DNA: TGTGCCAGCAGAGAAAATAGCGGGAGATGGTACGAGCAGTACTTC.

This chain connects TRBV9 to TRBJ2-2; TRBD2 matches at 8 bases. The ends lost 4 bases at V and 6 bases at J; junction bases unmatched: 8. CDR1 SGDLS and CDR2 YYNGEE come from the germline V gene. This CDR3 region has 15 residues. The CDR3 coding sequence is TGTGCCAGCAGCCAAGGGACTAGGGCCCCCGGGGAGCTGTTTTTT. Protein sequence: CASSQGTRAPGELFF.

The CDR3 DNA reads as TGTGCCAGCAGTTTACGGGGACTAGCGGCCACCTACGAGCAGTACTTC. Its protein product is CASSLRGLAATYEQYF. This chain connects TRBV28 to TRBJ2-7; the match to TRBD2 covers 11 bases. The CDR3 length is 16 residues. Germline CDR1 and CDR2: MDHEN and SYDVKM. V dropped 2 bases and J dropped 2; count of bases not matched to a gene: 5. The whole variable domain, filled in from reference TRBV28 and TRBJ2-7, reads DVKVTQSSRYLVKRTGEKVFLECVQDMDHENMFWYRQDPGLGLRLIYFSYDVKMKEKGDIPEGYSVSREKKERFSLILESASTNQTSMYLCASSLRGLAATYEQYFGPGTRLTVT.

The rearrangement links TRBV7-9 to TRBJ2-5; possibly TRBD2 for D (6 bases). Trimming removed 5 bases at V and 5 bases at J, with 15 bases between. CDR1 and CDR2 (germline): SEHNR, FQNEAQ (reference sequence). This CDR3 has 14 residues. The CDR3 region is CASSPARGQETQYF. The CDR3 DNA reads TGTGCCAGCAGCCCAGCGCGGGGTCAGGAGACCCAGTACTTC. The full variable domain, completed using reference TRBV7-9 and TRBJ2-5, is DTGVSQNPRHKITKRGQNVTFRCDPISEHNRLYWYRQTLGQGPEFLTYFQNEAQLEKSRLLSDRFSAERPKGSFSTLEIQRTEQGDSAMYLCASSPARGQETQYFGPGTRLLVL.

A few counts support this clonotype. This chain connects TRBV4-3 to TRBJ2-1; D not certain. With 4 bases removed from V and 7 bases from J, the gap between germline ends came to 14 bases. CDR3 size: 14 residues. Germline V gives CDR1 LGHNA, CDR2 YSLEER. The CDR3, as DNA: TGCGCCAGCAGCCTCCTCGGCCTAGGGAATGAGCAGTTCTTC. It encodes CASSLLGLGNEQFF.

This clonotype was seen only a few times. V is TRBV24-1 and J is TRBJ2-7, with a weak D call TRBD1 (6 bases). Trimming removed 4 bases from V and 5 bases from J, with 14 bases in between. The CDR3 has 14 residues. Germline loops: CDR1 KGHDR, CDR2 SFDVKD. CDR3 coding DNA: TGTGCCACCAGTGACACCGGGACAAGCCACGAGCAGTACTTC. It is translated as CATSDTGTSHEQYF.

The V gene is TRBV9, the J gene TRBJ1-5; D uncertain. The V and J ends lost 0 bases and 1 base respectively, with 2 bases between them. The CDR3 covers 13 residues. Germline CDR1 and CDR2: SGDLS and YYNGEE. The DNA of the CDR3 is TGTGCCAGCAGCGTAGAAAGCAATCAGCCCCAGCATTTT. Protein product: CASSVESNQPQHF.

This clonotype was picked up a small number of times. An end of the junction does not agree with germline; a read error may underlie this. The gene calls are TRBV20-1 and TRBJ1-2; D not certain. The CDR3 totals 13 residues. Germline V gives CDR1 DFQATT, CDR2 SNEGSKA (reference sequence). The CDR3 DNA sequence: TGCAGTCTCCGGGATCTAGCTAACTATGGCTACATCTTC. This gives the protein CSLRDLANYGYIF.

The sample holds a few counts of this clonotype. The chain links TRBV7-2 to TRBJ1-6; D is possibly TRBD1 (5 bases). The V end was cut by 3 bases, the J end by 13 bases, with 22 bases between. Germline lookup yields CDR1 SGHTA and CDR2 FQGNSA. This CDR3 contains 16 residues. This CDR3 reads CASSFQTGNRPIPLHF. CDR3 bases: TGTGCCAGCAGCTTTCAAACCGGGAACAGGCCTATCCCCCTCCACTTT.

This clonotype has more than one count but fewer than ten. The CDR3 nucleotides read TGTGCCAGCAGCCAAGTCCCCCTAGCGGGAAGCTACGAGCAGTACTTC. It is translated as CASSQVPLAGSYEQYF. V gene TRBV3-1 combines with J gene TRBJ2-7, with 9 bases aligning to TRBD2. CDR3 size: 16 residues. The V gene's germline CDR1 is LGHDT and CDR2 YNNKEL (reference sequence). V dropped 1 base and J dropped 3; count of bases not matched to a gene: 7.

This clonotype was counted at least ten times. The chain recombines TRBV18 with TRBJ1-1; a weak D match, TRBD1 (5 bases). The V end lost 2 bases, the J end lost 2 bases, and 9 bases lay between the germline ends. Germline values: CDR1 KGHSH, CDR2 LQKENI. The CDR3 length is 14 residues. CDR3 sequence: CASSPNRQNTEAFF. Here the CDR3 DNA reads TGTGCCAGCTCACCAAACAGGCAAAACACTGAAGCTTTCTTT.

To note about this clonotype: A much larger clonotype is one base distant, so this may be a read error. This chain uses TRBV28 with TRBJ1-4; D is possibly TRBD1 (6 bases). The CDR3 totals 16 residues. Germline CDR1 reads MDHEN; CDR2 reads SYDVKM. CDR3 amino acids: CASSLEVAGVNEKPFF. The CDR3 DNA follows: TGTGCCAGCAGTTTAGAGGTCGCAGGGGTTAATGAAAAACCGTTTTTT.

This chain joins TRBV12-3 or TRBV12-4 and TRBJ2-3; 15 positions agree with TRBD2. CDR3 length: 18 residues. The J segment lost 0 bases and the V segment lost 6 bases, leaving 7 bases of the junction unmatched. For the CDR3, the DNA is TGTGCCAGCAGCCAAGGACTAGCGGGAGGGCGGAGCACAGATACGCAGTATTTT. Protein: CASSQGLAGGRSTDTQYF.

The rearrangement uses TRBV20-1 and TRBJ2-5; perhaps TRBD2 as D (5 bases). With 6 bases removed from V and 4 bases from J, the gap between germline ends came to 12 bases. Germline CDR1 DFQATT, CDR2 SNEGSKA (reference sequence). The CDR3 extends over 12 amino acids. CDR3 sequence: CSATLGLETQYF. The CDR3, as DNA: TGCAGTGCAACTTTAGGACTAGAGACCCAGTACTTC.

The chain recombines TRBV3-1 with TRBJ2-2, with D unclear. Germline V gene lookup returns CDR1 LGHDT and CDR2 YNNKEL (reference sequence). CDR3 length: 16 residues. V lost 4 bases and J 3 bases, leaving 15 bases between the germline ends. CDR3 protein: CASSLPITTYTGELFF. CDR3 nucleotide sequence: TGTGCCAGCAGCCTCCCGATTACTACCTACACCGGGGAGCTGTTTTTT.